These 22 T cell receptor beta chains came from one sample sequenced in a study of blood T cell repertoires in COVID-19. Clones were sequenced by immunoSEQ multiplex PCR, and TCRdb holds only the in-frame ones, with some missing. Among tens of thousands of clones listed, 79% were seen once. The sequenced sample consisted of peripheral blood. These receptors all come from a man between 65 and 85 years old with acute or convalescent COVID-19.

A single count supports this clone. V and J are TRBV7-9 and TRBJ2-1; a possible D gene is TRBD2 (6 bases). The germline CDR1 and CDR2 sequences are SEHNR and FQNEAQ (reference sequence). The CDR3 contains 16 residues. Trimming removed 2 bases from V and 0 bases from J, with 11 bases in between. The CDR3 loop is CASSLWGDSSYNEQFF. The CDR3 nucleotides read TGTGCCAGCAGCTTATGGGGGGATAGCTCCTACAATGAGCAGTTCTTC.

The chain combines TRBV29-1 with TRBJ2-7, with D possibly being TRBD1 (5 bases). In germline, CDR1 is SQVTM, CDR2 ANQGSEA. CDR3 size: 12 residues. Between the trimmed V and J ends, which lost 4 bases and 2 bases, there was a span of 9 bases. The CDR3, as DNA: TGCAGCGTTGGGGGCAGTACCTACGAGCAGTACTTC. Its protein product is CSVGGSTYEQYF.

This chain uses TRBV4-1 with TRBJ1-2; 7 bases align to TRBD1. The V and J ends lost 1 base and 4 bases, in that order; junction bases with no gene match: 9. This CDR3 has 16 amino acids. Germline lookup yields CDR1 MGHRA and CDR2 YSYEKL. CDR3 DNA: TGCGCCAGCAGCCAAGGAGAGGGACAGTGGATCTATGGCTACACCTTC. Translation: CASSQGEGQWIYGYTF.

V gene TRBV19 combines with J gene TRBJ1-5; 11 bases align to TRBD1. CDR3 size: 18 residues. Germline CDR1 reads LNHDA; CDR2 reads SQIVND (reference sequence). The junction had 10 bases not matched to a gene; V was cut back by 4 bases and J by 2 bases. The CDR3 DNA sequence: TGTGCCAGTAGTACGGTGGACAGGGGGCTGGATGGCAATCAGCCCCAGCATTTT. Encoded protein: CASSTVDRGLDGNQPQHF. Filled out from reference TRBV19 and TRBJ1-5, the complete variable domain reads DGGITQSPKYLFRKEGQNVTLSCEQNLNHDAMYWYRQDPGQGLRLIYYSQIVNDFQKGDIAEGYSVSREKKESFPLTVTSAQKNPTAFYLCASSTVDRGLDGNQPQHFGDGTRLSIL.

The chain is built from TRBV7-9 and TRBJ2-1; possibly TRBD1 for D (6 bases). Germline V gene data show CDR1 as SEHNR and CDR2 as FQNEAQ (reference sequence). V was trimmed by 3 bases and J by 9 bases, leaving 12 bases between them. The CDR3 has 13 residues. This chain's CDR3 is CASSFTGSGEQFF. The CDR3 DNA is TGTGCCAGCAGCTTCACAGGGTCTGGTGAGCAGTTCTTC.

The chain joins TRBV9 to TRBJ2-7; D possibly corresponds to TRBD2 (6 bases). Looked up from germline, CDR1 is SGDLS and CDR2 is YYNGEE. Deletions cut 4 bases from V and 3 bases from J, with 14 bases between. The length of the CDR3 is 14 residues. The CDR3 nucleotides are TGTGCCAGCAGCCCTAGCGACACAAGCTACGAGCAGTACTTC. This translates into CASSPSDTSYEQYF. Variable domain in full (rest from reference TRBV9 and TRBJ2-7): DSGVTQTPKHLITATGQRVTLRCSPRSGDLSVYWYQQSLDQGLQFLIQYYNGEERAKGNILERFSAQQFPDLHSELNLSSLELGDSALYFCASSPSDTSYEQYFGPGTRLTVT.

The J gene is TRBJ2-1, the V gene TRBV11-3; TRBD2 agrees at 12 bases. Germline V gene data show CDR1 as SGHNT and CDR2 as YENEEA. CDR3 length: 17 residues. The trim removed 3 bases at V and 4 bases at J, leaving 7 bases unmatched. The CDR3 reads CASSLGTGTSGYNEQFF. CDR3 in DNA: TGTGCCAGCAGCTTGGGAACCGGGACTAGCGGGTACAATGAGCAGTTCTTC.

The CDR3 nucleotides read TGTGCCAGCAGTGCCGTTGGGGGGCAAGAGACCCAGTACTTC. Residues: CASSAVGGQETQYF. The chain is built from TRBV28 and TRBJ2-5; maybe TRBD2 (6 bases). Germline V CDR1 and CDR2: MDHEN, SYDVKM. Trimming removed 5 bases at V and 2 bases at J, with 12 bases between. This CDR3 contains 14 residues.

This clone has only one observation. The chain uses TRBV11-2 and TRBJ2-7; 9 nucleotides match TRBD2. Unmatched junction bases numbered 4, after V lost 1 base and J lost 3 bases. The length of the CDR3 is 15 residues. Germline V gene data show CDR1 as SGHAT and CDR2 as FQNNGV. The CDR3 coding sequence is TGTGCCAGCAGCTTAGGAGCGGGAGGTAGCTACGAGCAGTACTTC. Its protein product is CASSLGAGGSYEQYF.

The V gene is TRBV10-3, the J gene TRBJ1-5; 7 nucleotides align to TRBD1. The CDR3 is 14 residues long. Unmatched junction bases numbered 6, after V lost 6 bases and J lost 4 bases. CDR1 and CDR2 (germline): ENHRY, SYGVKD. The CDR3: CAISAGTENQPQHF. Here the CDR3 DNA reads TGTGCCATCAGCGCCGGGACAGAGAATCAGCCCCAGCATTTT.

This clone was seen only once. This rearrangement joins TRBV5-4 to TRBJ2-7; D is undetermined. The germline V and J ends were trimmed by 4 bases and 5 bases, with 13 bases remaining between them. Germline CDR1 is SGHNT and CDR2 is YYREEE (reference sequence). The CDR3 totals 13 residues. CDR3 protein: CASSIESRDEQYF. The CDR3 DNA sequence: TGTGCCAGCAGCATTGAAAGCCGGGACGAGCAGTACTTC.

This clone was recorded only once. The gene calls are TRBV5-6 and TRBJ1-1, with TRBD1 matching over 7 bases. Germline V CDR1 and CDR2: SGHDT, YYEEEE. The length of the CDR3 is 15 residues. The V and J ends lost 2 bases and 0 bases, in that order; junction bases with no gene match: 4. The CDR3 coding sequence is TGTGCCAGCAGCTTTACAGGGGCGTTGAACACTGAAGCTTTCTTT. This gives the protein CASSFTGALNTEAFF.

The chain couples TRBV5-1 to TRBJ1-1; D is uncertain. The CDR3 sequence is 14 residues long. The germline CDR1 and CDR2 sequences are SGHRS and YFSETQ. V was shortened by 4 bases and J by 0 bases, with 10 bases between the two germline ends. CDR3 amino acids: CASSVQTVNTEAFF. The CDR3 nucleotides read TGCGCCAGCAGCGTACAGACCGTGAACACTGAAGCTTTCTTT.

This clone is a singleton in its sample. The V gene is TRBV7-2, the J gene TRBJ1-1; D call uncertain. The germline V and J ends were trimmed by 3 bases and 5 bases, with 10 bases remaining between them. CDR3 size: 13 residues. CDR1 is SGHTA and CDR2 is FQGNSA in the germline V gene. The CDR3 nucleotides are TGTGCCAGCAGCTTTGGGCGCGGGACTGAAGCTTTCTTT. This encodes CASSFGRGTEAFF.

This clone was counted only a few times. The chain employs TRBV19 and TRBJ1-1; 9 bases are a match to TRBD1. This CDR3 has 17 residues. CDR1 is LNHDA, CDR2 SQIVND, per germline (reference sequence). After removal of 2 bases from V and 6 bases from J, the junction contained 13 bases not matched to a gene. CDR3 amino acids: CASSIRTGVRFGAEAFF. In DNA, the CDR3 is TGTGCCAGTAGTATAAGGACAGGGGTAAGATTTGGGGCTGAAGCTTTCTTT.

The chain combines TRBV9 with TRBJ2-2; the D gene is possibly TRBD1 (6 bases). The CDR3 is 17 amino acids. Germline-derived CDR1 and CDR2 are SGDLS and YYNGEE. V was clipped by 6 bases and J by 0 bases, with 18 bases between them. CDR3 nucleotide sequence: TGTGCCAGCACCAATAATAGACAGGTTTCGAACACCGGGGAGCTGTTTTTT. Its protein product is CASTNNRQVSNTGELFF.

The gene calls are TRBV14 and TRBJ1-2; D remains unclear. The CDR3 sequence is 15 residues long. V lost 5 bases, J lost 4 bases, and 17 bases lay in between. CDR1 and CDR2 from the germline V gene are SGHDN and FVKESK. This CDR3 reads CASSFREGPIYGYTF. The CDR3 DNA sequence: TGTGCCAGCAGCTTCAGAGAGGGCCCGATCTATGGCTACACCTTC.

The V call is TRBV19, the J call TRBJ1-5; D might be TRBD1 (5 bases). V dropped 4 bases and J dropped 0 bases, with 16 bases sitting between them. This CDR3 is 17 amino acids long. Looked up from germline, CDR1 is LNHDA and CDR2 is SQIVND (reference sequence). The DNA for the CDR3 is TGTGCCAGTAGTAGGGACTCGGGACGGTATAGCAATCAGCCCCAGCATTTT. This translates into CASSRDSGRYSNQPQHF.

V is TRBV7-3 and J is TRBJ2-4; 8 bases align to TRBD1. This CDR3 spans 16 amino acids. From germline, CDR1 is SGHTA and CDR2 FQGTGA. Unmatched junction bases numbered 13, after V lost 5 bases and J lost 7 bases. This CDR3 is CASSAQGGAPMNIQYF. The DNA for the CDR3 is TGTGCCAGCAGCGCACAGGGGGGAGCCCCGATGAACATTCAGTACTTC.

J is TRBJ2-2 and V is TRBV7-6, with 11 nucleotides matching TRBD2. The germline V gene has CDR1 SGHVS and CDR2 FNYEAQ. V dropped 0 bases and J dropped 4; count of bases not matched to a gene: 13. There are 20 residues in the CDR3. The CDR3 spells CASSLAGGLAGGPITGELFF. CDR3 in DNA: TGTGCCAGCAGCTTAGCGGGGGGATTAGCGGGAGGGCCGATCACCGGGGAGCTGTTTTTT.

The chain links TRBV13 to TRBJ1-2; D not certain. The germline gives CDR1 PRHDT, CDR2 FYEKMQ (reference sequence). The CDR3 extends over 18 amino acids. Trimming took off 4 bases at V and 0 bases at J, with 21 bases between the two ends. The CDR3 DNA reads TGTGCCAGCAGCTCCAAGGAAGAGGGAAGGGCAGCTAACTATGGCTACACCTTC. Translated, it gives CASSSKEEGRAANYGYTF.

The genes are TRBV10-2 and TRBJ1-5, with 10 bases matching TRBD1. V dropped 6 bases and J dropped 6; count of bases not matched to a gene: 2. From germline, CDR1 is WSHSY and CDR2 SAAADI. The CDR3 sequence is 13 residues long. The CDR3 reads CASRGQGSQPQHF. In DNA, the CDR3 is TGCGCCAGCAGGGGACAGGGGAGTCAGCCCCAGCATTTT.